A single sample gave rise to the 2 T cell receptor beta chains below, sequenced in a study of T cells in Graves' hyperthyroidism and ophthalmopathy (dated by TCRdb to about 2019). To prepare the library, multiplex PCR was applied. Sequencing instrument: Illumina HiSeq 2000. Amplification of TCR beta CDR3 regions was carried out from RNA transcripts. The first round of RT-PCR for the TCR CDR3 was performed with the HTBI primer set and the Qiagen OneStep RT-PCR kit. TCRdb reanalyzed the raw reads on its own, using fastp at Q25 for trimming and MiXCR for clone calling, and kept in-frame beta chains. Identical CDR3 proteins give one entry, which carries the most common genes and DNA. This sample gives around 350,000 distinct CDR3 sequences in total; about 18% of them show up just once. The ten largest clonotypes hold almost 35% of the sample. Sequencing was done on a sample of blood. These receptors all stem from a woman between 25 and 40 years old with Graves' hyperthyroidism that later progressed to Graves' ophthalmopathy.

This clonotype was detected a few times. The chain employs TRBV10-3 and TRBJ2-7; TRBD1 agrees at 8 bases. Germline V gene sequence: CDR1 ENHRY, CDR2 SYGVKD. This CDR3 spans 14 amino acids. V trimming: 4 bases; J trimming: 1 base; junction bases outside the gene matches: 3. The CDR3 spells CAISGGDRSYEQYF. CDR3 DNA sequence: TGTGCCATCAGTGGGGGGGACAGGTCCTACGAGCAGTACTTC.

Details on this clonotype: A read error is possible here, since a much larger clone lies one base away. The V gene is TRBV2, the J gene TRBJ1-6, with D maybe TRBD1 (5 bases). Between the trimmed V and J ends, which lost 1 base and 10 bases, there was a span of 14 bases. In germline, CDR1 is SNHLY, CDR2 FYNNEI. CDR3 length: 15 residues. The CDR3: CASSEGRGLRSPLHF. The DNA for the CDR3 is TGTGCCAGCAGTGAAGGTCGGGGCCTGCGATCACCCCTCCACTTT.